This entry concerns a single TCR beta chain. Germline values: CDR1 MNHNS, CDR2 SASEGT. The CDR3 consists of 15 residues. V was clipped by 2 bases and J by 7 bases; unmatched bases: 3. Using immunoSEQ multiplex PCR, the repertoire was profiled, and TCRdb retains in-frame clones only, with some absent. Of some 2,000,000 clones in the sample, roughly 95% were seen once. This sample was included in a study of shared clonotypes between healthy human individuals. The clonotype comes from a man aged 18 to 29 in good health. J is TRBJ1-4 and V is TRBV6-1; 11 nucleotides line up with TRBD1. The sequenced sample consisted of naive CD4+ T cells sorted from blood. Described subset: CD45RA+ positively selected. CDR3: CASSESGTGGEKLFF. DNA of the CDR3: TGTGCCAGCAGTGAATCCGGGACAGGGGGTGAAAAACTGTTTTTT.